The 28 T cell receptor beta chains presented below share a single source sample, sequenced in a study of Graves' ophthalmopathy and Graves' hyperthyroidism. Transcripts of RNA were the source for amplifying TCR beta CDR3 regions. RT-PCR was first run with HTBI primers, then multiplex PCR in a second round. In TCRdb, the multiplex PCR reads were re-called with MiXCR into one record per CDR3 protein. The repertoire has some 390,000 distinct CDR3 sequences, 15% to 20% of them found once; the top ten carry roughly 1.5%. Source material: peripheral blood. Receptors were obtained from a woman between 18 and 29 years old with Graves' ophthalmopathy.

The chain carries TRBV6-2 or TRBV6-3 and TRBJ1-1; 7 nucleotides align to TRBD1. The CDR3 spans 14 residues. J lost 5 bases, V lost 8 bases, and 11 bases had no gene match. Germline V gene data show CDR1 as MNHEY and CDR2 as SVGEGT. In DNA form, the CDR3 reads TGTGCCAGCCTACTCGGACAGGTGGGGACTGAAGCTTTCTTT. Translated: CASLLGQVGTEAFF.

V usage is TRBV15 and J usage is TRBJ2-2; 8 nucleotides agree with TRBD1. Germline values: CDR1 LNHNV, CDR2 YYDKDF (reference sequence). CDR3 length: 14 residues. V was clipped by 6 bases and J by 5 bases; unmatched bases: 5. The CDR3 nucleotides are TGTGCCACCAGGCGGGACAGGAGTACCGGGGAGCTGTTTTTT. Translating it yields CATRRDRSTGELFF.

The genes are TRBV25-1 and TRBJ2-7, with 7 bases lining up with TRBD2. Germline V gene lookup returns CDR1 MGHDK and CDR2 SYGVNS. The CDR3 consists of 15 residues. V dropped 6 bases and J dropped 2; count of bases not matched to a gene: 10. This CDR3 reads CASSLAAGDTYEQYF. The DNA of the CDR3 is TGTGCCAGCAGCTTAGCGGCGGGAGATACCTACGAGCAGTACTTC.

The chain carries TRBV12-3 or TRBV12-4 and TRBJ1-1; no definite D call. The CDR3 loop spans 13 amino acids. The V and J ends lost 4 bases and 3 bases respectively, with 9 bases between them. The chain's CDR3 is CASSSGWDTEAFF. CDR3 DNA sequence: TGTGCCAGCAGTTCCGGTTGGGACACTGAAGCTTTCTTT.

The sample holds many counts of this clonotype. J is TRBJ1-6 and V is TRBV12-3 or TRBV12-4, with 8 bases aligning to TRBD1. V lost 7 bases to trimming and J lost 3 bases; unmatched junction nucleotides: 8. The CDR3 runs 16 residues. The CDR3 loop is CASMSDRANYNSPLHF. Here the CDR3 DNA reads TGTGCCAGCATGTCGGACAGGGCCAACTATAATTCACCCCTCCACTTT.

This clonotype was counted between two and nine times. The chain recombines TRBV5-6 with TRBJ1-5; D possibly corresponds to TRBD1 (6 bases). The CDR3 extends over 13 amino acids. CDR1 SGHDT and CDR2 YYEEEE come from the germline V gene. The germline V and J ends were trimmed by 7 bases and 7 bases, with 15 bases remaining between them. The CDR3 coding sequence is TGTGCCAGCGCTACCAGGGGCAGGCAGCCCCAGCATTTT. Translation gives CASATRGRQPQHF.

This clonotype was counted ten times or more. The J gene is TRBJ2-5, the V gene TRBV28; 13 bases match TRBD2. Looked up from germline, CDR1 is MDHEN and CDR2 is SYDVKM. V dropped 4 bases and J dropped 3; count of bases not matched to a gene: 5. CDR3 length: 16 residues. The CDR3 nucleotides read TGTGCCAGCAGTTCCCGGACTAGCGGGAGCGAAGAGACCCAGTACTTC. Its translation is CASSSRTSGSEETQYF.

V usage is TRBV15 and J usage is TRBJ2-7; D gene uncertain. From germline, CDR1 is LNHNV and CDR2 YYDKDF (reference sequence). Trimming took off 1 base at V and 0 bases at J, with 4 bases between the two ends. The CDR3 runs 13 residues. The CDR3 spells CATSRASSYEQYF. DNA of the CDR3: TGTGCCACCAGCAGAGCCAGCTCCTACGAGCAGTACTTC.

This clonotype was seen many times. The rearrangement joins TRBV30 to TRBJ2-5; D remains ambiguous. Germline V lookup: CDR1 GTSNPN, CDR2 SVGIG (reference sequence). This CDR3 comprises 12 residues. The V gene lost 1 base and the J gene lost 4 bases, with 7 bases spanning the gap. The CDR3 here is CAWSAIAETQYF. The CDR3, as DNA: TGTGCCTGGAGTGCTATCGCAGAGACCCAGTACTTC.

There are many counts of this clonotype. This chain uses TRBV6-5 with TRBJ1-6, with D unresolved. V shed 0 bases and J shed 10 bases, with 13 bases lying between them. Germline CDR1 reads MNHEY; CDR2 reads SVGAGI. This CDR3 is built from 15 residues. The CDR3 DNA reads TGTGCCAGCAGTTACTCAGCGGAGGTCGGATCACCCCTCCACTTT. It is translated as CASSYSAEVGSPLHF.

At least ten counts were recorded for this clonotype. The chain carries TRBV6-1 and TRBJ2-7, with a possible D match to TRBD1 (6 bases). Trimming stripped 6 bases from V and 8 bases from J, with 23 bases between. Germline CDR1 MNHNS, CDR2 SASEGT. The CDR3 spans 15 residues. The CDR3 nucleotides read TGTGCCAGCAGCCTACCCGCCGACAGGTTGGGGAAGCAGTACTTC. This codes for CASSLPADRLGKQYF.

This clonotype was recorded at least ten times. The chain is built from TRBV30 and TRBJ2-5; D possibly uses TRBD1 or TRBD2 (5 bases each). Germline V gives CDR1 GTSNPN, CDR2 SVGIG (reference sequence). The ends were cut back, 5 bases at V and 3 bases at J, with 19 bases in the middle. This CDR3 region has 15 residues. The CDR3 loop is CAWANEGRRKETQYF. DNA for the CDR3: TGTGCCTGGGCAAACGAGGGACGGCGTAAAGAGACCCAGTACTTC.

The genes are TRBV2 and TRBJ1-1, with D possibly TRBD1 on 5 matching bases. There are 13 residues in the CDR3. Germline V lookup: CDR1 SNHLY, CDR2 FYNNEI. Trimming took off 2 bases at V and 6 bases at J, with 10 bases between the two ends. CDR3 bases: TGTGCCAGCAGTGAACCCAGGGATCCTGAAGCTTTCTTT. Amino acid sequence: CASSEPRDPEAFF. Using reference TRBV2 and TRBJ1-1 for the parts outside the CDR3, the full variable domain is EPEVTQTPSHQVTQMGQEVILRCVPISNHLYFYWYRQILGQKVEFLVSFYNNEISEKSEIFDDQFSVERPDGSNFTLKIRSTKLEDSAMYFCASSEPRDPEAFFGQGTRLTVV.

J is TRBJ2-5 and V is TRBV7-8; 7 nucleotides match TRBD1. Germline CDR1 and CDR2: SGHVS and FQNEAQ. The CDR3 spans 15 residues. The ends lost 4 bases at V and 4 bases at J; junction bases unmatched: 9. The CDR3 nucleotides read TGTGCCAGCAGCTCCTACAGGGGCGTGGGAGAGACCCAGTACTTC. It is translated as CASSSYRGVGETQYF.

This clonotype was observed many times. This chain links TRBV3-1 with TRBJ2-7; D is perhaps TRBD1 or TRBD2 (5 bases each). The CDR3 has 15 residues. Germline V CDR1 and CDR2: LGHDT, YNNKEL (reference sequence). V gave up 1 base and J gave up 4 bases, with 14 bases separating them. Here the CDR3 DNA reads TGTGCCAGCAGCCAAGGATTTGGGGGTGGTTACGAGCAGTACTTC. Residues: CASSQGFGGGYEQYF.

The V gene is TRBV12-3 or TRBV12-4, the J gene TRBJ1-5; D is possibly TRBD1 (5 bases). The CDR3 is made up of 14 amino acids. V was pared by 5 bases and J by 1 base, with 9 bases between. For the CDR3, the DNA is TGTGCCAGCAGTACGACAGAGAGCAATCAGCCCCAGCATTTT. It specifies CASSTTESNQPQHF.

Many counts were recorded for this clonotype. Here the CDR3 reads CSALGGLQETQYF. The CDR3, as DNA: TGCAGTGCCCTGGGAGGGCTCCAAGAGACCCAGTACTTC. The chain couples TRBV20-1 to TRBJ2-5; 7 bases map to TRBD2. Germline CDR1 reads DFQATT; CDR2 reads SNEGSKA (reference sequence). This CDR3 is built from 13 residues. V dropped 6 bases and J dropped 1; count of bases not matched to a gene: 5.

V gene TRBV7-7 combines with J gene TRBJ1-2; D unresolved. This CDR3 is 15 amino acids long. Germline CDR1 reads SSHAT; CDR2 reads FNYEAQ (reference sequence). V lost 1 base and J 2 bases, leaving 11 bases between the germline ends. Here the CDR3 DNA reads TGTGCCAGCAGCTTAGTGCTCAGACCAAACTATGGCTACACCTTC. It is translated as CASSLVLRPNYGYTF.

This clonotype came up many times. The chain joins TRBV27 to TRBJ2-5; D may be TRBD1 (6 bases). Germline CDR1 MNHEY, CDR2 SMNVEV (reference sequence). The V end was cut by 4 bases, the J end by 0 bases, with 15 bases between. This CDR3 is built from 16 residues. CDR3 region: CASSSPGDRYQETQYF. CDR3 sequence (DNA): TGTGCCAGCAGTTCGCCAGGGGATCGGTACCAAGAGACCCAGTACTTC.

This clonotype has a count of ten or more. The V gene is TRBV30, the J gene TRBJ1-1, with 9 nucleotides matching TRBD1. The CDR3 is 19 residues long. The V gene's germline CDR1 is GTSNPN and CDR2 SVGIG (reference sequence). With 0 bases clipped from V and 1 base from J, the junction kept 15 bases outside the gene matches. The CDR3 sequence is CAWSVVRDREIRRNTEAFF. DNA for the CDR3: TGTGCCTGGAGTGTCGTACGGGACAGGGAAATCAGGAGGAACACTGAAGCTTTCTTT. Full variable domain (remainder filled in from reference TRBV30 and TRBJ1-1): SQTIHQWPATLVQPVGSPLSLECTVEGTSNPNLYWYRQAAGRGLQLLFYSVGIGQISSEVPQNLSASRPQDRQFILSSKKLLLSDSGFYLCAWSVVRDREIRRNTEAFFGQGTRLTVV.

V is TRBV6-5 and J is TRBJ1-2; TRBD1 matches 8 bases. Germline CDR1 is MNHEY and CDR2 is SVGAGI. V dropped 4 bases and J dropped 6; count of bases not matched to a gene: 7. This CDR3 has 14 residues. The CDR3 reads CASSWKQGVHGYTF. The CDR3 DNA reads TGTGCCAGCAGTTGGAAACAGGGGGTACATGGCTACACCTTC.

This clonotype came up many times. The rearrangement uses TRBV6-1 and TRBJ1-5; possible D gene TRBD1, 5 bases. V was clipped by 7 bases and J by 1 base, with 11 bases between them. The CDR3 has 14 amino acids. From germline, CDR1 is MNHNS and CDR2 SASEGT. CDR3 sequence reads: CASIGGSSNQPQHF. The CDR3 DNA sequence: TGTGCCAGCATCGGGGGTTCGAGCAATCAGCCCCAGCATTTT.

This clonotype showed up many times. This chain joins TRBV11-2 and TRBJ1-5, with no clear D. The CDR3 spans 13 residues. Trimming left V 0 bases short and J 7 bases short, with 7 bases between. CDR1 SGHAT and CDR2 FQNNGV come from the germline V gene. The CDR3 region has the DNA TGTGCCAGCAGCTTAGATCCAGGACAGCCCCAGCATTTT. Its protein product is CASSLDPGQPQHF.

This clonotype was counted many times. V is TRBV7-2 and J is TRBJ2-7, with D unresolved. CDR1 is SGHTA and CDR2 is FQGNSA in the germline V gene. The CDR3 totals 15 residues. V was shortened by 5 bases and J by 5 bases, with 19 bases between the two germline ends. The CDR3 coding sequence is TGTGCCAGCAGCCCGCCCGGACCCCAGAGGAACGAGCAGTACTTC. It yields the protein CASSPPGPQRNEQYF.

This clonotype came up many times. The J gene is TRBJ1-5, the V gene TRBV28; TRBD1 is a possible D gene (5 bases). The CDR3 is 14 amino acids. Germline lookup yields CDR1 MDHEN and CDR2 SYDVKM. The V gene lost 3 bases and the J gene lost 5 bases, with 11 bases spanning the gap. As DNA, the CDR3 is TGTGCCAGCAGTTTCTGGGGGTCGTATCAGCCCCAGCATTTT. This translates into CASSFWGSYQPQHF.

This clonotype was found many times. The gene calls are TRBV12-3 or TRBV12-4 and TRBJ2-5, with no clear D. With 8 bases removed from V and 2 bases from J, the gap between germline ends came to 9 bases. The CDR3 has 12 residues. The CDR3 region has the DNA TGTGCCAGCCGGACGGTACAAGAGACCCAGTACTTC. Its translation: CASRTVQETQYF.

The rearrangement uses TRBV27 and TRBJ2-2, with D tentatively TRBD1 or TRBD2 (5 bases each). Germline V lookup: CDR1 MNHEY, CDR2 SMNVEV (reference sequence). V shed 6 bases and J shed 0 bases, with 11 bases lying between them. CDR3 length: 15 residues. This chain's CDR3 is CASSLPGPNTGELFF. The CDR3 region has the DNA TGTGCCAGCAGCCTACCGGGACCGAACACCGGGGAGCTGTTTTTT.

The table lists this clonotype with a count of one. J is TRBJ2-7 and V is TRBV6-5; TRBD2 matches 9 bases. V gave up 0 bases and J gave up 0 bases; unmatched junction bases: 6. Germline CDR1 and CDR2: MNHEY and SVGAGI. The CDR3 loop spans 17 amino acids. In DNA form, the CDR3 reads TGTGCCAGCAGTTACTCGAGGACTAGCGTGAGCTCCTACGAGCAGTACTTC. Its translation is CASSYSRTSVSSYEQYF.